There are many counts of the clone carrying this TCR beta chain. This entry is derived from a study of T cells after yellow fever vaccination. V lost 6 bases to trimming and J lost 4 bases; unmatched junction nucleotides: 6. Germline V gene lookup returns CDR1 SEHNR and CDR2 FQNEAQ (reference sequence). The CDR3 is made up of 14 amino acids. Each CDR3 protein gets one entry after TCRdb re-called the 5' RACE reads with MiXCR. This table has 400,000 or so distinct CDR3 sequences, more than 5.5% appearing once. The chain is built from TRBV7-9 and TRBJ2-7, with TRBD2 identical over 10 bases. The starting material was PBMCs, obtained 5 days after the yellow fever booster vaccination. The source is a man under 40 who received the YFV17D yellow fever vaccine. The CDR3 DNA reads TGTGCCAGCAGTCCTAGCGGGAGAATGTACGAGCAGTACTTC. It codes for CASSPSGRMYEQYF. Filled out from reference TRBV7-9 and TRBJ2-7, the complete variable domain reads DTGVSQNPRHKITKRGQNVTFRCDPISEHNRLYWYRQTLGQGPEFLTYFQNEAQLEKSRLLSDRFSAERPKGSFSTLEIQRTEQGDSAMYLCASSPSGRMYEQYFGPGTRLTVT.